These 17 T cell receptor beta chains came from one sample sequenced in a study of regulatory T cells in long-lasting Graves disease. Time point given: newly diagnosed GD, antithyroid drugs for less than 3 months. With RNA extracted from PBMCs as input, the TCR library was made. CDR3-region Arm-PCR and iRepertoire HTBI primers produced the TCR beta libraries. TCRdb reprocessed the multiplex PCR reads with MiXCR, giving one entry per CDR3 protein. This table has more than 450,000 distinct CDR3 sequences, around 15% appearing once. The same data also went into a second study, on T cells in Graves' hyperthyroidism and ophthalmopathy.

The sample in question was peripheral blood mononuclear cells (PBMCs), obtained at new diagnosis, from a patient treated with antithyroid drugs. These receptors were obtained from a man aged 35 to 55 with Graves disease.

With respect to this clonotype: This may stem from a read error, because a much larger clone lies one nucleotide away. The chain carries TRBV28 and TRBJ1-6; TRBD1 matches 7 bases. Trimming took 2 bases from V and 9 from J; bases not matched to a gene: 7. The germline gives CDR1 MDHEN, CDR2 SYDVKM. The CDR3 extends over 15 amino acids. The CDR3 loop reads CASSLDLDRFSPLHF. CDR3 coding DNA: TGTGCCAGCAGTTTAGATTTGGACAGGTTTTCACCCCTCCACTTT. The full variable domain, completed using reference TRBV28 and TRBJ1-6, is DVKVTQSSRYLVKRTGEKVFLECVQDMDHENMFWYRQDPGLGLRLIYFSYDVKMKEKGDIPEGYSVSREKKERFSLILESASTNQTSMYLCASSLDLDRFSPLHFGNGTRLTVT.

J is TRBJ1-2 and V is TRBV12-3 or TRBV12-4, with D possibly being TRBD1 (6 bases). This CDR3 has 19 amino acids. With 6 bases removed from V and 1 base from J, the gap between germline ends came to 27 bases. The DNA for the CDR3 is TGTGCCAGCAGCTCTGCCTCATCCGGGACACGAACTTATAACTATGGCTACACCTTC. It is translated as CASSSASSGTRTYNYGYTF.

This clonotype was detected ten times or more. The rearrangement joins TRBV28 to TRBJ2-7; TRBD2 is a possible D gene (5 bases). Trimming left V 3 bases short and J 4 bases short, with 19 bases between. In germline, CDR1 is MDHEN, CDR2 SYDVKM. The CDR3 spans 16 residues. CDR3 amino acids: CASSLGGSSKPYEQYF. The CDR3 DNA sequence: TGTGCCAGCAGTTTGGGTGGGAGTTCGAAACCATACGAGCAGTACTTC.

In nucleotides, the CDR3 is TGTGCCTGGAGTGTGGTTTTGAACACTGAAGCTTTCTTT. Residues: CAWSVVLNTEAFF. The V gene is TRBV30, the J gene TRBJ1-1, with D uncertain. The germline CDR1 and CDR2 sequences are GTSNPN and SVGIG (reference sequence). Trimming took off 0 bases at V and 0 bases at J, with 5 bases between the two ends. The CDR3 has 13 amino acids.

This clonotype was detected many times. This chain uses TRBV24-1 with TRBJ2-1; 12 positions match TRBD2. J gave up 4 bases and V 4 bases, and 7 bases lay outside the gene matches. Germline V gene sequence: CDR1 KGHDR, CDR2 SFDVKD. CDR3 length: 17 residues. CDR3 nucleotide sequence: TGTGCCACCAGTGAGAAACGACTAGCGGGAGAATACAATGAGCAGTTCTTC. Protein: CATSEKRLAGEYNEQFF.

The table lists this clonotype with a few counts. The rearrangement uses TRBV11-2 and TRBJ1-5, with TRBD1 as a possible D gene (6 bases). This CDR3 comprises 17 residues. Trimming pared 3 bases from V and 2 bases from J, leaving 17 bases between. From germline, CDR1 is SGHAT and CDR2 FQNNGV. The CDR3 nucleotides read TGTGCCAGCAGCTTGGGGGCCCGGTACGAGCGCAATCAGCCCCAGCATTTT. Residues: CASSLGARYERNQPQHF.

This clonotype was seen only a few times. This clone may be a read error of a much larger clone one base away. The rearrangement uses TRBV28 and TRBJ2-2; D possibly corresponds to TRBD2 (5 bases). The CDR3 runs to 14 residues. V was shortened by 3 bases and J by 2 bases, with 7 bases between the two germline ends. Germline V gives CDR1 MDHEN, CDR2 SYDVKM. CDR3 bases: TGTGCCAGCAGTTTCGGGGAAAACACCGGGGAGCTGTTTTTT. Translated: CASSFGENTGELFF.

The rearrangement joins TRBV30 to TRBJ2-2; 7 positions agree with TRBD1. CDR1 and CDR2 from the germline V gene are GTSNPN and SVGIG (reference sequence). Trimming removed 3 bases from V and 4 bases from J; junction bases left unmatched: 8. The CDR3 loop spans 15 amino acids. In DNA form, the CDR3 reads TGTGCCTGGAGCGGCAGGGGGAAAGGCACCGGGGAGCTGTTTTTT. Translating gives CAWSGRGKGTGELFF.

The table lists this clonotype with many counts. The chain employs TRBV30 and TRBJ1-5; perhaps TRBD1 as D (6 bases). Deletions cut 3 bases from V and 3 bases from J, with 12 bases between. The CDR3 runs to 14 residues. The germline V gene has CDR1 GTSNPN and CDR2 SVGIG (reference sequence). The CDR3 coding sequence is TGTGCCTGGAGGATGGACAGCCCCAATCAGCCCCAGCATTTT. This codes for CAWRMDSPNQPQHF.

V gene TRBV3-1 combines with J gene TRBJ2-3; the match to TRBD1 covers 8 bases. CDR3 size: 17 residues. In germline, CDR1 is LGHDT, CDR2 YNNKEL (reference sequence). Trimming removed 4 bases from V and 3 bases from J; junction bases left unmatched: 12. CDR3 protein: CASSRTGTGFGTDTQYF. The CDR3 bases are TGTGCCAGCAGCCGAACCGGGACAGGTTTTGGGACAGATACGCAGTATTTT.

Points on this clonotype: A far larger clone is one base from this, pointing to a likely read error. The chain links TRBV24-1 to TRBJ2-2; unclear D gene. The germline gives CDR1 KGHDR, CDR2 SFDVKD. The length of the CDR3 is 12 residues. Trimming removed 4 bases at V and 1 base at J, with 0 bases between. CDR3: CATSENTGELFF. The CDR3 nucleotides read TGTGCCACCAGTGAGAACACCGGGGAGCTGTTTTTT.

The rearrangement joins TRBV6-5 to TRBJ2-5, with D hard to call. This CDR3 spans 16 amino acids. Trimming took 2 bases from V and 3 from J, leaving 16 bases between them. Looked up from germline, CDR1 is MNHEY and CDR2 is SVGAGI. CDR3 amino acids: CASSYRQATLKETQYF. The CDR3 coding sequence is TGTGCCAGCAGTTACCGGCAGGCAACTCTCAAAGAGACCCAGTACTTC.

This clonotype was observed a handful of times. V usage is TRBV27 and J usage is TRBJ1-5; perhaps TRBD1 as D (6 bases). From germline, CDR1 is MNHEY and CDR2 SMNVEV (reference sequence). The CDR3 consists of 13 residues. V gave up 5 bases and J gave up 7 bases, with 12 bases separating them. CDR3 region: CASSQGTAQPQHF. The DNA for the CDR3 is TGTGCCAGCAGTCAGGGGACCGCACAGCCCCAGCATTTT.

A few counts support this clonotype. A junction end diverges from the germline sequence, so it may reflect a read error. This CDR3 reads CSVEHGTSGNF. The CDR3 DNA is TGCAGCGTGGAACACGGGACTAGCGGAAATTTC. The chain employs TRBV29-1 and TRBJ2-1, with 11 bases identical to TRBD2. The CDR3 is 11 amino acids. In germline, CDR1 is SQVTM, CDR2 ANQGSEA.

This clonotype occurred many times. The V gene is TRBV5-1, the J gene TRBJ2-3; a possible D gene is TRBD2 (6 bases). The CDR3 totals 15 residues. V lost 4 bases and J 8 bases, leaving 20 bases between the germline ends. From germline, CDR1 is SGHRS and CDR2 YFSETQ. In DNA form, the CDR3 reads TGCGCCAGCAGCCCGGGACTCCAGAGTAGCGGTACGCAGTATTTT. Its protein product is CASSPGLQSSGTQYF.

This clonotype was recorded many times. The J gene is TRBJ2-3, the V gene TRBV28; 7 bases agree with TRBD1. The CDR3 extends over 12 amino acids. Unmatched junction bases numbered 3, after V lost 8 bases and J lost 4 bases. Germline V gene sequence: CDR1 MDHEN, CDR2 SYDVKM. DNA of the CDR3: TGTGCCAGCCAGACAGGGTCAGATACGCAGTATTTT. It is translated as CASQTGSDTQYF.

This clonotype appeared many times. This CDR3 reads CASSSKGKGDRDDYGYTF. For the CDR3, the DNA is TGTGCCAGCAGCTCTAAAGGAAAAGGGGACAGGGATGACTATGGCTACACCTTC. The chain uses TRBV9 and TRBJ1-2; 9 nucleotides match TRBD1. Per the germline V gene, CDR1 is SGDLS and CDR2 is YYNGEE. V was clipped by 4 bases and J by 3 bases; unmatched bases: 16. The CDR3 runs to 18 residues.